The table lists the clone carrying this TCR beta chain with many counts. This sample stems from a study of regulatory T cells in long-lasting Graves disease. Looking at the study overall: Those Graves' patients who were newly diagnosed had been on antithyroid drugs under 3 months.

Building of the TCR beta libraries involved iRepertoire HTBI primers and Arm-PCR of CDR3 regions. In the authors' methods: Analysis of the samples identified more than 60 TRBV and over 13 TRBJ segments. Each CDR3 protein is one row after TCRdb ran MiXCR on the multiplex PCR reads. The V and J calls shown here were made by TCRdb, not taken from the authors' results. The profile shows fewer than 350,000 distinct CDR3 sequences, 15% to 20% of them singletons. The time point was: newly diagnosed GD, antithyroid drugs for less than 3 months. RNA from PBMCs was the source of the TCR library. Germline CDR1 GTSNPN, CDR2 SVGIG (reference sequence). This CDR3 is 14 amino acids long. Trimming shortened V by 1 base and J by 4 bases, and 14 bases separated the two germline ends.

The receptor comes from a female donor with Graves disease. The sequences come from peripheral blood mononuclear cells (PBMCs), collected at new diagnosis, from a patient treated with antithyroid drugs. The chain joins TRBV30 to TRBJ2-7; no clear D. CDR3 DNA sequence: TGTGCCTGGAGTGGTGAGGTTCTCTGGTACGAGCAGTACTTC. This encodes CAWSGEVLWYEQYF.